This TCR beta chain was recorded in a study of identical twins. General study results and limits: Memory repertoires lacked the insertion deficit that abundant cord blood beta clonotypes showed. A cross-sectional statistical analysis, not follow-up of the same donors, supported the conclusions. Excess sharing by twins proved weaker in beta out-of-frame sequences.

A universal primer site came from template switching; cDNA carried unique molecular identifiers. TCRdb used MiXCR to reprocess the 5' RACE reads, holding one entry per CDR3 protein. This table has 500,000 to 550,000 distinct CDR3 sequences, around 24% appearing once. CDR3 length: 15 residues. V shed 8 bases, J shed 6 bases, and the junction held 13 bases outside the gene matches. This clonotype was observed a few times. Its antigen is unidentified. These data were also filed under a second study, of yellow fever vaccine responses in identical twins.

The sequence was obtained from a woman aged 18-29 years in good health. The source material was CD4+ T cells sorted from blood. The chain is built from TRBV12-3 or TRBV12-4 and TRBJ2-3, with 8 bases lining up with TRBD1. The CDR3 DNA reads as TGTGCCAGCCTAGTTGGGACAGGCCAATTCGATACGCAGTATTTT. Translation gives CASLVGTGQFDTQYF.